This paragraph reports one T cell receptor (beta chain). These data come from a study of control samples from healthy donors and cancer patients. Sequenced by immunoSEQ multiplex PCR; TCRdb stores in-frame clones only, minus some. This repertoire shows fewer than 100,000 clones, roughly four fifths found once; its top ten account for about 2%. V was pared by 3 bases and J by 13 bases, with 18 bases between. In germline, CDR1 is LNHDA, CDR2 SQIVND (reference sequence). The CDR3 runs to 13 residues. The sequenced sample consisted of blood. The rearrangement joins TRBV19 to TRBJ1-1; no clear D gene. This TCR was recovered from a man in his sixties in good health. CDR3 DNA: TGTGCCAGTAGTATGGGTAGGCCTGGCGGGGTTTTCTTT. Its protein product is CASSMGRPGGVFF.